This record covers a single TCR beta chain. Its antigen is not known. Primers used in a second PCR of about 6 to 12 cycles were a sample-barcoded 5' primer and a J-beta primer mix. TCRdb independently ran MiXCR on the 5' RACE reads; one entry per CDR3 protein. The table shows around 900,000 distinct CDR3 sequences, with just over 50% occurring only once. The sample originates from a study of blood T cells in healthy people across ages. Study-level findings and limits: Correlation between TCR beta diversity and naive T cell percentage was strong.

Every sample gave at least 6 micrograms of total RNA when it was extracted. Germline V gene lookup returns CDR1 SQVTM and CDR2 ANQGSEA. The CDR3 is 14 amino acids. The junction had 9 bases not matched to a gene; V was cut back by 7 bases and J by 3 bases. The chain couples TRBV29-1 to TRBJ2-3, with 8 bases identical to TRBD1. Sequencing input: blood. This clonotype was obtained from a woman aged 55-70 years in good health. In DNA form, the CDR3 reads TGCAGCGCCCGACAGGGGCTTGGGACAGATACGCAGTATTTT. Protein: CSARQGLGTDTQYF.